The present T cell receptor beta chain was sequenced within a study of memory CD4+ T cells and cytomegalovirus serostatus. Study findings and constraints: Each of approximately 61 CMV-associated TCRbeta sequences occurred in one to five individuals. A US-trained random forest predicted CMV serostatus with median AUC around 0.9.

Generated by immunoSEQ multiplex PCR, the TCRdb table keeps only in-frame clones and is missing some. This table has some 48,000 clones, about 73% appearing once. The sort gate was single viable CD3+CD4+CD8-CD45RO+ cells for memory CD4+ T cells. In regard to this clone: The target antigen is unknown.

This CDR3 region has 14 residues. The germline V and J ends were trimmed by 5 bases and 5 bases, with 15 bases remaining between them. CDR1 SGHTA and CDR2 FQGNSA come from the germline V gene. The source of this sequence is an adult in good health and CMV-seronegative. The rearrangement links TRBV7-2 to TRBJ2-5; D could derive from TRBD1 or TRBD2 (5 bases each). Material: memory CD4+ T cells from blood. CDR3 bases: TGTGCCAGCAGCCGAGGGACCTCATGGGAGACCCAGTACTTC. It translates to CASSRGTSWETQYF.